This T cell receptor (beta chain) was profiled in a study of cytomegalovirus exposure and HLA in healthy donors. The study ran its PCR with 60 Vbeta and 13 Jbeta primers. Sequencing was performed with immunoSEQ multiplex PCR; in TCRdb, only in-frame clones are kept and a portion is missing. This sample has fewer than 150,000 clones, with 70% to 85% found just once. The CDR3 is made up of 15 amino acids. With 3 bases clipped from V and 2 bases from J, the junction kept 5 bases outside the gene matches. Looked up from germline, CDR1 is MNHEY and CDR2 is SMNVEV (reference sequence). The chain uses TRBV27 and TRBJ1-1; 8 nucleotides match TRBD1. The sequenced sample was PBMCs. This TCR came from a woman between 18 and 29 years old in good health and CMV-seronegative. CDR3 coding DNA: TGTGCCAGCAGTTTCTTCGGGACAGGTAACACTGAAGCTTTCTTT. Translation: CASSFFGTGNTEAFF.